This TCR delta chain emerged from a study of gamma-delta T cells after stem cell transplantation. TCRdb processed the RT-PCR reads again with the CATT caller. The sample has 7,000 or so delta-chain clones, about 23% seen once. Sequences were obtained from gamma-delta T cells. This clonotype was sampled from a human donor. It is not recorded whose cells these are; they may come from a transplant donor.

The CDR3 protein is CACDGVGDTNTDKLIF. CDR3 in DNA: TGTGCCTGTGACGGGGTGGGGGATACGAACACCGATAAACTCATCTTT. This sequence joins TRDV2 and TRDJ1; 11 bases map to TRDD3. CDR1 is GEAIGNYY and CDR2 is EKD in the germline V gene. V shed 3 bases, J shed 0 bases, and the junction held 5 bases outside the gene matches. This CDR3 region has 16 residues.